This T cell receptor beta chain is from a study of blood T cell repertoires in COVID-19. Study-level information: Some COVID-19 samples were acute and others convalescent; all came from the United States, Italy and Spain. From T cells, B-cell-depleted T cells, or PBMCs came the material, which was cDNA or gDNA.

Per the original methods: Using reference gene primer amplification, nucleated cell counts were estimated. Some clones are missing from TCRdb's copy, which holds only in-frame ones; the method was immunoSEQ multiplex PCR. V and J calls plus clone size are reproduced from that table; the DNA served to infer D and trimming. The sample carries about 97,000 clones, less than 95% recorded once. The CDR3 consists of 14 residues. CDR1 and CDR2 from the germline V gene are SGHRS and YFSETQ. The V segment lost 3 bases and the J segment 4 bases; nucleotides outside the gene matches: 4. This TCR came from a man in his 60s with acute or convalescent COVID-19. V is TRBV5-1 and J is TRBJ1-2, with 9 bases that match TRBD1. The sample was peripheral blood. This CDR3 is CASSSTTGGYGYTF. The CDR3 DNA reads TGCGCCAGCAGCTCCACGACAGGGGGCTATGGCTACACCTTC.